Each of the 22 T cell receptor beta chains below was sequenced from the same sample in a study of CD8+CD57+ T cells in acquired aplastic anemia. Patients selected for sequencing had displayed CD8+CD57+ cell expansion by flow cytometry. Genomic DNA templated the TCR beta VDJ and CDR3 profiling. From the reads, TCRdb called clonotypes with MiXCR, one entry per CDR3 protein. Among a few hundred thousand distinct CDR3 sequences listed, under 50% were seen once. Sequenced sample: sorted CD4+, CD8+, or CD8+CD57+ T cells (not recorded which) from PBMCs. The receptors were gathered from a human donor with aplastic anemia.

The chain is built from TRBV20-1 and TRBJ2-7; 12 positions agree with TRBD2. In germline, CDR1 is DFQATT, CDR2 SNEGSKA (reference sequence). Losses at the gene ends were 6 bases for V and 3 bases for J; bases not matched to a gene: 6. This CDR3 spans 14 amino acids. CDR3 DNA sequence: TGCAGTGCGCTGACTAGCGGGGGAGACTACGAGCAGTACTTC. Amino acids: CSALTSGGDYEQYF.

The rearrangement uses TRBV5-1 and TRBJ1-6; a possible D gene is TRBD1 (5 bases). The CDR3 is made up of 14 amino acids. From germline, CDR1 is SGHRS and CDR2 YFSETQ. Trimming took off 1 base at V and 7 bases at J, with 9 bases between the two ends. CDR3 bases: TGCGCCAGCAGCTTGCAGGGCATGAATTCACCCCTCCACTTT. The encoded protein is CASSLQGMNSPLHF. The entire variable domain, with the rest obtained from reference TRBV5-1 and TRBJ1-6, is as follows: KAGVTQTPRYLIKTRGQQVTLSCSPISGHRSVSWYQQTPGQGLQFLFEYFSETQRNKGNFPGRFSGRQFSNSRSEMNVSTLELGDSALYLCASSLQGMNSPLHFGNGTRLTVT.

Details on this clonotype: Given a much more abundant clone one base away, this may be a read error. This chain joins TRBV6-5 and TRBJ1-4; D gene unclear. This CDR3 has 12 residues. Trimming stripped 6 bases from V and 5 bases from J, with 7 bases between. Germline V gene sequence: CDR1 MNHEY, CDR2 SVGAGI. The CDR3 nucleotides read TGTGCCAGCAGGGAGGGAAATGAAAAACTGTTTTTT. Amino acid sequence: CASREGNEKLFF.

This clonotype was seen repeatedly, ten times or more. The chain uses TRBV25-1 and TRBJ2-1; D is tentatively TRBD1 or TRBD2 (5 bases each). The CDR3 loop spans 14 amino acids. From germline, CDR1 is MGHDK and CDR2 SYGVNS. Deletions cut 6 bases from V and 6 bases from J, with 15 bases between. CDR3 DNA sequence: TGTGCCAGCAGCCCTTACGGGACCCTCAATGAGCAGTTCTTC. Residues: CASSPYGTLNEQFF.

This clonotype was detected ten times or more. J is TRBJ1-6 and V is TRBV2, with D unclear. The length of the CDR3 is 14 residues. Germline V gives CDR1 SNHLY, CDR2 FYNNEI. The V end lost 2 bases, the J end lost 6 bases, and 8 bases lay between the germline ends. CDR3 DNA: TGTGCCAGCAGTGAAACCCGGGGTAATTCACCCCTCCACTTT. This codes for CASSETRGNSPLHF. Drawing the rest from reference TRBV2 and TRBJ1-6, the complete variable domain is EPEVTQTPSHQVTQMGQEVILRCVPISNHLYFYWYRQILGQKVEFLVSFYNNEISEKSEIFDDQFSVERPDGSNFTLKIRSTKLEDSAMYFCASSETRGNSPLHFGNGTRLTVT.

J is TRBJ1-1 and V is TRBV10-3, with D perhaps matching TRBD1 (5 bases). This CDR3 contains 16 residues. CDR1 and CDR2 from the germline V gene are ENHRY and SYGVKD. V was cut by 4 bases and J by 0 bases, with 15 bases left in between. CDR3 sequence (DNA): TGTGCCATCAGTGTATCCCAGGGTGGGGTGAACACTGAAGCTTTCTTT. This encodes CAISVSQGGVNTEAFF.

This sequence joins TRBV20-1 and TRBJ1-6; weak D call: TRBD1 (6 bases). This CDR3 region has 14 residues. V lost 1 base and J 10 bases, leaving 14 bases between the germline ends. The germline gives CDR1 DFQATT, CDR2 SNEGSKA (reference sequence). CDR3 coding DNA: TGCAGTGCTAGAGCCACAGGGAACCAATCACCCCTCCACTTT. Its translation: CSARATGNQSPLHF.

This clonotype was seen many times. The chain couples TRBV4-1 to TRBJ2-1; TRBD2 agrees at 8 bases. This CDR3 spans 16 amino acids. J lost 7 bases, V lost 0 bases, and 8 bases had no gene match. CDR1 and CDR2 (germline): MGHRA, YSYEKL. The CDR3 sequence is CASSQEPGLASNEQFF. Written as DNA, the CDR3 is TGCGCCAGCAGCCAAGAACCCGGACTAGCTTCGAATGAGCAGTTCTTC.

In regard to this clonotype: A clone one base away is much larger, so this may be a read error. V and J are TRBV10-3 and TRBJ2-3; the D is unclear. The CDR3 length is 15 residues. Trimming shortened V by 11 bases and J by 2 bases, and 20 bases separated the two germline ends. Germline V lookup: CDR1 ENHRY, CDR2 SYGVKD. CDR3 DNA sequence: TGTGCCGGCAGTTATTCACAGACTCTCACAGATACGCAGTATTTT. Its translation: CAGSYSQTLTDTQYF.

This clonotype has just one count. This chain uses TRBV7-9 with TRBJ1-2; no clear D. Trimming cost V 1 base and J 4 bases, with 19 bases left between them. Germline-derived CDR1 and CDR2 are SEHNR and FQNEAQ (reference sequence). The CDR3 runs 17 residues. The CDR3 is CASSLGLGVGTVYGYTF. Written as DNA, the CDR3 is TGTGCCAGCAGCTTAGGACTGGGAGTGGGTACGGTCTATGGCTACACCTTC. Full variable domain (rest looked up from reference TRBV7-9 and TRBJ1-2): DTGVSQNPRHKITKRGQNVTFRCDPISEHNRLYWYRQTLGQGPEFLTYFQNEAQLEKSRLLSDRFSAERPKGSFSTLEIQRTEQGDSAMYLCASSLGLGVGTVYGYTFGSGTRLTVV.

The CDR3 loop reads CASSYFGQDSPLHF. The CDR3 DNA is TGTGCCAGCAGTTACTTCGGGCAGGATTCACCCCTCCACTTT. The chain has TRBV6-5 and TRBJ1-6; D not certain. Germline V lookup: CDR1 MNHEY, CDR2 SVGAGI. This CDR3 has 14 amino acids. Trimming removed 1 base from V and 8 bases from J, with 9 bases in between.

This clonotype was seen many times. The rearrangement uses TRBV12-3 or TRBV12-4 and TRBJ1-5; D is perhaps TRBD1 (6 bases). There are 17 residues in the CDR3. The V and J ends lost 0 bases and 2 bases respectively, with 14 bases between them. The CDR3 DNA is TGTGCCAGCAGTTTAGCGTACCAACAGGGAGGCAATCAGCCCCAGCATTTT. Translating it yields CASSLAYQQGGNQPQHF.

To note about this clonotype: No conserved phenylalanine or tryptophan ends this CDR3, so it is likely a read error. The rearrangement uses TRBV6-6 and TRBJ1-1; D is perhaps TRBD1 (5 bases). V lost 7 bases and J 2 bases, leaving 14 bases between the germline ends. This CDR3 comprises 14 residues. CDR1 is MNHNY, CDR2 SVGAGI, per germline (reference sequence). CDR3 DNA sequence: TGTGCCAGCATAACCAGGGTCCGAAACACTGAAGCTTTCTCT. Translation: CASITRVRNTEAFS.

CDR3 bases: TGTGCCACCAGCAGCGCTTCTAGCGGGGGGTCCTACAATGAGCAGTTCTTC. As protein: CATSSASSGGSYNEQFF. V usage is TRBV15 and J usage is TRBJ2-1; 11 nucleotides line up with TRBD2. Germline V CDR1 and CDR2: LNHNV, YYDKDF (reference sequence). V shed 3 bases and J 1 base; nucleotides not matched to a gene: 5. The CDR3 is 17 residues long.

The CDR3 bases are TGCAGTGCTGCGGGACTAGCGGGTTCCGATACGCAGTATTTT. This sequence encodes CSAAGLAGSDTQYF. J is TRBJ2-3 and V is TRBV20-1, with 12 bases that match TRBD2. CDR1 is DFQATT and CDR2 is SNEGSKA in the germline V gene (reference sequence). CDR3 size: 14 residues. With 5 bases clipped from V and 6 bases from J, the junction kept 6 bases outside the gene matches.

This clonotype was counted ten times or more. J is TRBJ2-7 and V is TRBV20-1, with 15 bases matching TRBD2. Germline assignment: CDR1 DFQATT and CDR2 SNEGSKA (reference sequence). Trimming removed 0 bases from V and 11 bases from J; junction bases left unmatched: 14. The CDR3 runs to 17 residues. The CDR3 sequence: CSARDPARRTSGGEEYF. The CDR3 DNA follows: TGCAGTGCTAGAGACCCAGCGCGTCGGACTAGCGGGGGGGAAGAGTACTTC.

The genes are TRBV12-3 or TRBV12-4 and TRBJ2-2; D might be TRBD1 (6 bases). Trimming removed 7 bases at V and 3 bases at J, with 9 bases between. This CDR3 is built from 13 residues. Here the CDR3 reads CASIAGDTGELFF. CDR3 in DNA: TGTGCCAGCATTGCAGGGGACACCGGGGAGCTGTTTTTT.

The CDR3 DNA reads TGTGCCAGCAGCACGCTGAGCGGGGGAGGGGCAGATACGCAGTATTTT. Amino acids: CASSTLSGGGADTQYF. The chain recombines TRBV9 with TRBJ2-3, with 8 bases identical to TRBD2. Germline V gene lookup returns CDR1 SGDLS and CDR2 YYNGEE. V shed 4 bases, J shed 4 bases, and the junction held 11 bases outside the gene matches. The CDR3 totals 16 residues.

This clonotype has ten or more counts. The chain joins TRBV19 to TRBJ1-1, with D maybe TRBD1 (5 bases). V was clipped by 5 bases and J by 8 bases, with 18 bases between them. Germline CDR1 LNHDA, CDR2 SQIVND (reference sequence). The CDR3 contains 14 residues. CDR3 coding DNA: TGTGCCAGTAGTCTCCGACGACAGCGCGAAGAAGCTTTCTTT. Amino acids: CASSLRRQREEAFF.

The chain is built from TRBV5-5 and TRBJ1-6; no reliable D call. The V and J ends lost 2 bases and 8 bases respectively, with 8 bases between them. The CDR3 runs 13 residues. Germline-derived CDR1 and CDR2 are SGHKS and YYEKEE (reference sequence). CDR3: CASSLRAHSPLHF. The DNA for the CDR3 is TGTGCCAGCAGCTTACGGGCCCATTCACCCCTCCACTTT.

In regard to this clonotype: This CDR3 fails to terminate in the conserved phenylalanine or tryptophan, so it likely reflects a read error. The DNA is left out, because the CDR3 cannot be placed on it with certainty; the CDR3 is given as TCRdb lists it. The chain couples TRBV24-1 to TRBJ2-2; the DNA was not compared with TRBD1, the D call given in the table. The CDR3 spans 8 residues, counting both ends. The germline V gene has CDR1 KGHDR and CDR2 SFDVKD. The CDR3 sequence is CASSFRGD.

This clonotype came up many times. The genes are TRBV9 and TRBJ2-5; no firm D call. Looked up from germline, CDR1 is SGDLS and CDR2 is YYNGEE. The CDR3 contains 13 residues. V shed 0 bases and J shed 4 bases, with 7 bases lying between them. This chain's CDR3 is CASSVGLIETQYF. The CDR3 region has the DNA TGTGCCAGCAGCGTAGGTCTGATAGAGACCCAGTACTTC.